A few counts support the clone carrying this T cell receptor beta chain. The antigen is not known. The record originates from a study of identical twins. In TCRdb, the 5' RACE reads were re-called with MiXCR into one record per CDR3 protein. The sample includes 450,000 to 650,000 distinct CDR3 sequences, 12% to 15% of them seen just once. The germline CDR1 and CDR2 sequences are SEHNR and FQNEAQ (reference sequence). V was pared by 5 bases and J by 5 bases, with 12 bases of the junction left unmatched. This CDR3 spans 16 amino acids. Whole-study findings and limits: Analyses of zero insertions could be partly confounded by invariant MAIT and iNKT cells.

The data also belong to a second study, concerning yellow fever vaccine responses in identical twins.

The chain has TRBV7-9 and TRBJ2-1, with TRBD2 matching over 7 bases. The receptor's source is a woman aged 18 to 35 in good health. Sequencing was carried out using CD4+ T cells sorted from blood. CDR3 in amino acids: CASSPLLFRGDNEQFF. CDR3 coding DNA: TGTGCCAGCAGCCCCCTCCTTTTCCGGGGGGACAATGAGCAGTTCTTC. The whole variable domain, filled in from reference TRBV7-9 and TRBJ2-1, reads DTGVSQNPRHKITKRGQNVTFRCDPISEHNRLYWYRQTLGQGPEFLTYFQNEAQLEKSRLLSDRFSAERPKGSFSTLEIQRTEQGDSAMYLCASSPLLFRGDNEQFFGPGTRLTVL.